Following are 17 T cell receptor beta chains from one sample sequenced in a study of blood T cell repertoires in COVID-19. Sequencing was performed with immunoSEQ multiplex PCR; in TCRdb, only in-frame clones are kept and a portion is missing. The sample contains under 200,000 clones, approximately 87% of which appear only once. Sequencing used PBMCs or T cells enriched from blood (not recorded which). The receptors were sampled from a woman between 45 and 65 years old who had recovered from COVID-19.

The chain couples TRBV6-5 to TRBJ1-2; D possibly corresponds to TRBD1 (6 bases). Germline lookup yields CDR1 MNHEY and CDR2 SVGAGI. Trimming shortened V by 5 bases and J by 6 bases, and 19 bases separated the two germline ends. This CDR3 contains 15 residues. In nucleotides, the CDR3 is TGTGCCAGCAGTAACGACAGACAGGTCTGGGATGGCTACACCTTC. It encodes CASSNDRQVWDGYTF.

This clone came up once. The CDR3 region is CASSHTGTGNTEAFF. In DNA form, the CDR3 reads TGCGCCAGCAGCCACACCGGGACAGGGAACACTGAAGCTTTCTTT. The chain combines TRBV4-3 with TRBJ1-1; 8 bases map to TRBD1. CDR3 length: 15 amino acids. Germline CDR1 LGHNA, CDR2 YSLEER. V lost 3 bases and J lost 1; bases outside the gene matches: 4.

This clone has more than one count but fewer than ten. The V call is TRBV19, the J call TRBJ1-5; 9 nucleotides match TRBD1. The CDR3 is made up of 15 amino acids. Germline lookup yields CDR1 LNHDA and CDR2 SQIVND (reference sequence). J was trimmed by 6 bases and V by 7 bases; bases with no gene match: 10. The CDR3, as DNA: TGTGCCAGTATTCCCTCCCGGGACAGGGCTCAGCCCCAGCATTTT. It codes for CASIPSRDRAQPQHF.

The V gene is TRBV11-3, the J gene TRBJ1-1, with D perhaps matching TRBD1 (6 bases). The CDR3 loop spans 16 amino acids. V was trimmed by 5 bases and J by 0 bases, leaving 16 bases between them. In germline, CDR1 is SGHNT, CDR2 YENEEA. For the CDR3, the DNA is TGTGCCAGCAGCCCCCAACAGGGACGGATGAACACTGAAGCTTTCTTT. Translation gives CASSPQQGRMNTEAFF.

CDR3 loop: CASSLAGVRNTEAFF. CDR3 bases: TGTGCCAGCAGCTTGGCCGGGGTCAGGAACACTGAAGCTTTCTTT. The gene calls are TRBV5-4 and TRBJ1-1; D gene uncertain. The germline gives CDR1 SGHNT, CDR2 YYREEE (reference sequence). There are 15 residues in the CDR3. V was clipped by 0 bases and J by 1 base, with 10 bases between them.

The J gene is TRBJ2-3, the V gene TRBV24-1, with 9 positions matching TRBD2. The CDR3 runs to 16 residues. Per the germline V gene, CDR1 is KGHDR and CDR2 is SFDVKD. Losses at the gene ends were 4 bases for V and 2 bases for J; bases not matched to a gene: 6. Here the CDR3 reads CATSDSLAGLTDTQYF. The CDR3 coding sequence is TGTGCCACCAGTGACTCCCTAGCGGGGCTCACAGATACGCAGTATTTT.

V is TRBV29-1 and J is TRBJ2-7; D possibly corresponds to TRBD2 (6 bases). CDR3 size: 13 residues. Trimming pared 4 bases from V and 3 bases from J, leaving 13 bases between. Germline V gives CDR1 SQVTM, CDR2 ANQGSEA. For the CDR3, the DNA is TGCAGCGTTGGGCGGGACTCCGGCTACGAGCAGTACTTC. Its protein product is CSVGRDSGYEQYF.

The V gene is TRBV6-2 or TRBV6-3, the J gene TRBJ2-2; 10 nucleotides align to TRBD2. The CDR3 contains 15 residues. Germline trimming cut 1 base from V and 8 bases from J; bases unmatched to any gene: 4. Germline V lookup: CDR1 MNHEY, CDR2 SVGEGT. The CDR3, as DNA: TGTGCCAGCAGTTACTATTCGGGACTAGCGGGGGAGCTGTTTTTT. It yields the protein CASSYYSGLAGELFF.

The V gene is TRBV3-1 (or the pseudogene TRBV3-2), the J gene TRBJ1-3; D might be TRBD1 (5 bases). The germline V and J ends were trimmed by 4 bases and 7 bases, with 17 bases remaining between them. In germline, CDR1 is LGHDT, CDR2 YNNKEL (reference sequence). This CDR3 contains 15 residues. The CDR3 loop reads CASSRGGAGSNTIYF. CDR3 DNA: TGTGCCAGCAGCCGGGGAGGGGCAGGGAGTAACACCATATATTTT.

This clone appeared a single time. The rearrangement uses TRBV5-6 and TRBJ2-7; D not certain. Germline V gene sequence: CDR1 SGHDT, CDR2 YYEEEE. The V and J ends lost 0 bases and 1 base respectively, with 5 bases between them. The length of the CDR3 is 13 residues. This CDR3 is CASSLVGSYEQYF. Written as DNA, the CDR3 is TGTGCCAGCAGCTTGGTCGGGTCCTACGAGCAGTACTTC.

This chain uses TRBV6-4 with TRBJ2-4; 7 bases align to TRBD2. Per the germline V gene, CDR1 is MRHNA and CDR2 is SNTAGT. This CDR3 comprises 12 residues. V dropped 6 bases and J dropped 9; count of bases not matched to a gene: 5. The CDR3 protein is CASRAPGGIQYF. The CDR3, as DNA: TGTGCCAGCAGAGCCCCGGGGGGCATTCAGTACTTC.

The chain uses TRBV7-8 and TRBJ1-2; 10 bases map to TRBD1. Losses at the gene ends were 1 base for V and 8 bases for J; bases not matched to a gene: 10. The CDR3 spans 16 residues. The germline V gene has CDR1 SGHVS and CDR2 FQNEAQ. The CDR3 DNA reads as TGTGCCAGCAGCTTAGACGCTTGGACAGGGGGTGAGGGCTACACCTTC. Translation: CASSLDAWTGGEGYTF.

The chain links TRBV18 to TRBJ2-1; the match to TRBD2 covers 10 bases. The CDR3 contains 14 residues. J gave up 2 bases and V 6 bases, and 1 base lay outside the gene matches. Germline CDR1 reads KGHSH; CDR2 reads LQKENI. The CDR3 reads CASSLAGAYNEQFF. The DNA of the CDR3 is TGTGCCAGCTCCCTAGCGGGGGCCTACAATGAGCAGTTCTTC.

The genes are TRBV18 and TRBJ1-1; D possibly corresponds to TRBD1 (5 bases). This CDR3 has 13 amino acids. The V gene's germline CDR1 is KGHSH and CDR2 LQKENI. Trimming removed 3 bases at V and 4 bases at J, with 9 bases between. CDR3 sequence: CASSPWGGTEAFF. CDR3 DNA: TGTGCCAGCTCACCTTGGGGGGGCACTGAAGCTTTCTTT.

This chain uses TRBV10-3 with TRBJ1-1; the match to TRBD1 covers 7 bases. This CDR3 has 14 amino acids. Germline V lookup: CDR1 ENHRY, CDR2 SYGVKD. Losses at the gene ends were 6 bases for V and 5 bases for J; bases not matched to a gene: 9. The CDR3 reads CAIREQGDETEAFF. DNA for the CDR3: TGTGCCATCAGGGAGCAGGGGGATGAAACTGAAGCTTTCTTT.

The chain links TRBV27 to TRBJ2-5, with 15 positions matching TRBD2. The germline gives CDR1 MNHEY, CDR2 SMNVEV (reference sequence). With V trimmed by 4 bases and J by 5 bases, 5 bases remained unmatched. The CDR3 is made up of 16 amino acids. The CDR3 DNA reads TGTGCCAGCAGTTGGACTAGCGGGGGGGCTGGGGAGACCCAGTACTTC. The encoded protein is CASSWTSGGAGETQYF.

This chain connects TRBV18 to TRBJ2-2; 11 positions match TRBD1. This CDR3 spans 16 amino acids. Germline V gene data show CDR1 as KGHSH and CDR2 as LQKENI. Losses at the gene ends were 2 bases for V and 6 bases for J; bases not matched to a gene: 5. CDR3 residues: CASSPGVGQGAGELFF. The CDR3, as DNA: TGTGCCAGCTCACCAGGAGTGGGACAGGGGGCCGGGGAGCTGTTTTTT.